These 8 T cell receptor beta chains came from one sample sequenced in a study of patients and donors after allogeneic stem cell transplantation. TCRdb independently ran MiXCR on the RT-PCR reads; one entry per CDR3 protein. The table has 70,000 or so distinct CDR3 sequences, around 27% seen once; the top ten hold 26%. The specimen sequenced was blood, either unsorted or a sorted T cell fraction (not recorded which). The receptors originated from a human donor who was either an allogeneic HSCT recipient or a stem cell or donor lymphocyte infusion donor (not recorded which). It is not recorded whose cells these are; they may come from a transplant donor.

The chain carries TRBV4-1 and TRBJ2-1; 9 bases line up with TRBD1. The CDR3 runs to 15 residues. After removal of 3 bases from V and 4 bases from J, the junction contained 4 bases not matched to a gene. Germline V CDR1 and CDR2: MGHRA, YSYEKL. The CDR3 nucleotides are TGCGCCAGCAGCCAGGGGACAGGGAATTACAATGAGCAGTTCTTC. Its protein is CASSQGTGNYNEQFF.

The J gene is TRBJ1-1, the V gene TRBV7-9; no reliable D call. This CDR3 has 14 residues. Germline V gives CDR1 SEHNR, CDR2 FQNEAQ (reference sequence). V was trimmed by 5 bases and J by 4 bases, leaving 14 bases between them. CDR3 DNA: TGTGCCAGCAGCCTGGGAGGCCAGTTCACTGAAGCTTTCTTT. This gives the protein CASSLGGQFTEAFF.

The count of this clonotype is one. The chain carries TRBV29-1 and TRBJ2-1; D not certain. From germline, CDR1 is SQVTM and CDR2 ANQGSEA. The V end was cut by 4 bases, the J end by 1 base, with 8 bases between. This CDR3 has 13 amino acids. This CDR3 is CSVAFGSYNEQFF. The CDR3 region has the DNA TGCAGCGTTGCATTCGGGTCCTACAATGAGCAGTTCTTC.

In DNA, the CDR3 is TGTGCCAGCAGTTCCCCTGGCTGGGGTGAAAAACTGTTTTTT. Its translation: CASSSPGWGEKLFF. This chain uses TRBV12-3 or TRBV12-4 with TRBJ1-4; D uncertain. The CDR3 totals 14 residues. Trimming took off 4 bases at V and 7 bases at J, with 13 bases between the two ends.

The rearrangement links TRBV12-3 or TRBV12-4 to TRBJ2-4, with unresolved D. The CDR3 is made up of 15 amino acids. The ends were cut back, 1 base at V and 0 bases at J, with 7 bases in the middle. The CDR3 sequence: CASSLGLLAKNIQYF. The CDR3 DNA reads TGTGCCAGCAGTTTAGGTCTACTAGCCAAAAACATTCAGTACTTC.

This clonotype occurred a few times. The chain links TRBV19 to TRBJ1-6; 10 bases agree with TRBD1. Germline values: CDR1 LNHDA, CDR2 SQIVND (reference sequence). The trim removed 0 bases at V and 4 bases at J, leaving 3 bases unmatched. The CDR3 contains 17 residues. CDR3 bases: TGTGCCAGTAGTATAGATGGGACAGGGGTTTATAATTCACCCCTCCACTTT. It codes for CASSIDGTGVYNSPLHF.

The chain employs TRBV12-3 or TRBV12-4 and TRBJ2-3; the D is unclear. V was trimmed by 5 bases and J by 6 bases, leaving 9 bases between them. This CDR3 spans 12 amino acids. The CDR3 nucleotides are TGTGCCAGCAGTCTTCTGGGGGATACGCAGTATTTT. This encodes CASSLLGDTQYF.

The V call is TRBV9, the J call TRBJ2-7; D uncertain. Trimming took off 3 bases at V and 4 bases at J, with 17 bases between the two ends. The CDR3 is 15 amino acids. CDR1 SGDLS and CDR2 YYNGEE come from the germline V gene. CDR3 region: CASSEEDGRPYEQYF. In nucleotides, the CDR3 is TGTGCCAGCAGCGAAGAAGACGGACGCCCTTACGAGCAGTACTTC.